This TCR beta chain was obtained from a study of blood T cell repertoires in COVID-19. Cohorts were based on clinical histories the participants reported. The data were produced by immunoSEQ multiplex PCR, yet TCRdb's version contains in-frame clones alone and is incomplete. This table holds roughly 260,000 clones, roughly 86% found once. This CDR3 is built from 16 residues. Germline CDR1 reads LGHDT; CDR2 reads YNNKEL (reference sequence). V lost 0 bases and J lost 8, with 14 bases in between. This receptor was identified in a woman between 18 and 29 years old who had recovered from COVID-19. The chain carries TRBV3-1 (or the pseudogene TRBV3-2) and TRBJ1-6, with D possibly matching TRBD1 (6 bases). Sequenced sample: PBMCs or T cells enriched from blood (not recorded which). The chain's CDR3 is CASSQDWGQEDSPLHF. CDR3 coding DNA: TGTGCCAGCAGCCAAGATTGGGGGCAAGAGGATTCACCCCTCCACTTT.